These 12 T cell receptor beta chains share one sample of origin, sequenced in a study of shared clonotypes between healthy human individuals. Only CD45RO-negative cells positively selected for CCR7 counted as naive CD8 cells, so terminally differentiated effector memory CD45RA+ cells were excluded. The data were produced by immunoSEQ multiplex PCR, yet TCRdb's version contains in-frame clones alone and is incomplete. The sample carries under 1 million clones, about 97% recorded once. The sample was naive CD8+ T cells sorted from blood. The receptors here all came from a man younger than 40 in good health.

The table lists this clone with a count of one. The chain combines TRBV5-1 with TRBJ2-3, with 10 bases aligning to TRBD2. V dropped 0 bases and J dropped 4; count of bases not matched to a gene: 8. The CDR3 covers 17 residues. The germline CDR1 and CDR2 sequences are SGHRS and YFSETQ. The CDR3 is CASSLDEREGSADTQYF. Written as DNA, the CDR3 is TGCGCCAGCAGCTTGGATGAGCGGGAGGGTAGCGCAGATACGCAGTATTTT.

This sequence joins TRBV9 and TRBJ2-2; 10 positions match TRBD2. This CDR3 has 22 residues. CDR1 and CDR2 (germline): SGDLS, YYNGEE. The V gene end was trimmed by 0 bases and the J gene end by 0 bases; junction bases not matched to a gene: 17. The CDR3 sequence: CASSVGSSGSGNYLANTGELFF. The CDR3 DNA sequence: TGTGCCAGCAGCGTAGGATCTAGCGGGAGCGGTAATTACCTAGCGAACACCGGGGAGCTGTTTTTT.

This chain joins TRBV27 and TRBJ2-2; the match to TRBD1 covers 10 bases. Germline trimming cut 6 bases from V and 7 bases from J; bases unmatched to any gene: 2. This CDR3 is 13 amino acids long. CDR1 and CDR2 from the germline V gene are MNHEY and SMNVEV (reference sequence). CDR3 loop: CASRGQGFGELFF. For the CDR3, the DNA is TGTGCCAGCAGGGGACAGGGGTTCGGGGAGCTGTTTTTT.

The chain carries TRBV7-9 and TRBJ2-7; D is uncertain. CDR1 is SEHNR and CDR2 is FQNEAQ in the germline V gene (reference sequence). The CDR3 runs 13 residues. Trimming pared 5 bases from V and 1 base from J, leaving 9 bases between. The CDR3 loop is CASSGPASYEQYF. In nucleotides, the CDR3 is TGTGCCAGCAGCGGCCCCGCGTCCTACGAGCAGTACTTC.

The V and J genes are TRBV7-3 and TRBJ2-5, with TRBD2 identical over 10 bases. Looked up from germline, CDR1 is SGHTA and CDR2 is FQGTGA. Trimming at V came to 5 bases and at J to 4 bases, leaving 10 bases not matched to a gene. This CDR3 is built from 16 residues. In nucleotides, the CDR3 is TGTGCCAGCAGCCACTCCCCACTAGCGGGATTAGAGACCCAGTACTTC. Translated: CASSHSPLAGLETQYF.

The rearrangement uses TRBV9 and TRBJ2-3; TRBD1 matches 8 bases. V dropped 2 bases and J dropped 0; count of bases not matched to a gene: 8. The CDR3 is 17 residues long. The germline V gene encodes CDR1 SGDLS and CDR2 YYNGEE. CDR3 sequence: CASSVTGGPSSTDTQYF. Here the CDR3 DNA reads TGTGCCAGCAGCGTTACAGGGGGACCCTCTAGCACAGATACGCAGTATTTT.

The rearrangement links TRBV7-6 to TRBJ2-7; the D gene is possibly TRBD2 (5 bases). The CDR3 is 13 amino acids. Trimming took 5 bases from V and 1 from J, leaving 9 bases between them. Germline CDR1 SGHVS, CDR2 FNYEAQ. In DNA form, the CDR3 reads TGTGCCAGCAGCGCCGGACTGTCCTACGAGCAGTACTTC. Protein product: CASSAGLSYEQYF.

The chain carries TRBV7-2 and TRBJ2-4; 10 nucleotides agree with TRBD1. Germline V gene lookup returns CDR1 SGHTA and CDR2 FQGNSA. The CDR3 loop spans 19 amino acids. The V and J ends lost 2 bases and 0 bases, in that order; junction bases with no gene match: 10. CDR3 loop: CASSLRQGALSPAKNIQYF. CDR3 nucleotide sequence: TGTGCCAGCAGCTTAAGACAGGGGGCTTTAAGCCCAGCCAAAAACATTCAGTACTTC.

This rearrangement joins TRBV2 to TRBJ2-7; D may be TRBD2 (6 bases). There are 15 residues in the CDR3. The V end lost 4 bases, the J end lost 4 bases, and 17 bases lay between the germline ends. CDR1 and CDR2 from the germline V gene are SNHLY and FYNNEI. In DNA form, the CDR3 reads TGTGCCAGCAGTGTAGTTAGGGACTCCGTTTACGAGCAGTACTTC. It is translated as CASSVVRDSVYEQYF.

V usage is TRBV27 and J usage is TRBJ1-1; D not resolved. The ends were cut back, 9 bases at V and 3 bases at J, with 8 bases in the middle. Germline CDR1 reads MNHEY; CDR2 reads SMNVEV (reference sequence). This CDR3 is 11 amino acids long. CDR3 loop: CASYDYTEAFF. In nucleotides, the CDR3 is TGTGCCAGTTATGATTACACTGAAGCTTTCTTT.

This clone was observed once. V gene TRBV5-8 combines with J gene TRBJ2-1; possible D gene TRBD2, 5 bases. Trimming removed 4 bases at V and 9 bases at J, with 11 bases between. The CDR3 covers 12 residues. Germline V gene sequence: CDR1 SGHTS, CDR2 YDEGEE. CDR3 coding DNA: TGTGCCAGCAGCGCGGAGGCCGGTGAGCAGTTCTTC. It codes for CASSAEAGEQFF.

The chain has TRBV6-4 and TRBJ2-1; no definite D call. V was cut by 4 bases and J by 6 bases, with 10 bases left in between. Germline V gene lookup returns CDR1 MRHNA and CDR2 SNTAGT. This CDR3 has 13 amino acids. DNA of the CDR3: TGTGCCAGCAGTGTTTACGGTGGCAATGAGCAGTTCTTC. Translated, it gives CASSVYGGNEQFF.